Listed below are T cell receptor beta chains from one sample, sequenced in a study of CD8+CD57+ T cells in acquired aplastic anemia. From the reads, TCRdb called clonotypes with MiXCR, one entry per CDR3 protein. The sample has approximately 470,000 distinct CDR3 sequences, roughly 34% seen once. The sample was sorted CD4+, CD8+, or CD8+CD57+ T cells (not recorded which) from PBMCs. The receptors here all came from a human donor with aplastic anemia. Each CDR3 is given with its conserved first and last residue. D genes are given only for firm matches. Not every row has a clone size; where given, it reads once, few, many or a size class.

d_gene	v_gene	abundance	j_gene	CDR3nt	CDR3aa
TRBD2	TRBV15	many	TRBJ2-3	TGTGCCACCAGCAGAGTCGAGACTAGCGGGGCGTGGATACGCGGTGCAGATACGCAGTATTTT	CATSRVETSGAWIRGADTQYF
TRBD2	TRBV20-1	many	TRBJ2-7	TGCAGTGCTAGCGGACTAGCGGGAGGGTCCTACGAGCAGTACTTC	CSASGLAGGSYEQYF
.	TRBV12-3/TRBV12-4	.	TRBJ1-2	TGTGCCAGCAGAGGCGGCGGAAGGTTCTATGGCTACACCTTC	CASRGGGRFYGYTF
.	TRBV7-9	.	TRBJ2-7	TGTGCCAGCAGTCGAAACAGGGACGAGCAGTACTTC	CASSRNRDEQYF
.	TRBV2	once	TRBJ1-3	TGTGCCAGCAGTGAATTTAGTACGGCTGGAAACACCATATATTTT	CASSEFSTAGNTIYF
TRBD1	TRBV19	many	TRBJ1-1	TGTGCCAGTAGGGAACAGGGGGCTAGGACTGAAGCTTTCTTT	CASREQGARTEAFF
TRBD2	TRBV20-1	few	TRBJ2-5	TGCAGTGCTAGAGATAGCGGGATAGAGACCCAGTACTTC	CSARDSGIETQYF
.	TRBV12-3/TRBV12-4	.	TRBJ1-6	TGTGCCAGCAGTCGAGGTGAGGTCGGAGGTTCACCCCTCCACTTT	CASSRGEVGGSPLHF
TRBD2	TRBV7-9	few	TRBJ2-5	TGTGCCAGCAGATGGGGGGGAGAGACCCAGTACTTC	CASRWGGETQYF
TRBD2	TRBV2	.	TRBJ2-3	TGTGCCAGCAGTCCCAGGTGGCGGGAGATTAGCACAGATACGCAGTATTTT	CASSPRWREISTDTQYF
TRBD1	TRBV12-3/TRBV12-4	.	TRBJ1-4	TGTGCCAGCAGTTTAGTCGGGACAGGGCTCCCTGAAAAACTGTTTTTT	CASSLVGTGLPEKLFF
TRBD2	TRBV5-6	once	TRBJ2-7	TGTGCCAGCACCGACGGGGGGACCGACGCCTACGAGCAGTACTTC	CASTDGGTDAYEQYF
TRBD1	TRBV3-1	few	TRBJ1-6	TGTGCCAGCAGCCGAGGGACAGTAAGGGGGGATTCACCCCTCCACTTT	CASSRGTVRGDSPLHF
.	TRBV19	many	TRBJ2-7	TGTGCCAGTACACCTAACGCTAACTCCTACGAGCAGTACTTC	CASTPNANSYEQYF
.	TRBV19	.	TRBJ1-2	TGTGCCACTCAACCGTCCGGGGTAACAACCTATGGCTACACCTTC	CATQPSGVTTYGYTF
.	TRBV30	.	TRBJ2-3	TGTGCCTGGAGTAGTTGGGGAGGATCAGCAGATACGCAGTATTTT	CAWSSWGGSADTQYF
TRBD1	TRBV5-1	.	TRBJ1-2	TGCGCCAGCAGCCCCGACAGGGGCAATGGCTACACCTTC	CASSPDRGNGYTF
.	TRBV20-1	many	TRBJ2-7	TGCAGTGCTAGGGCTAGTACGTCCTACGAGCAGTACTTC	CSARASTSYEQYF
.	TRBV5-1	.	TRBJ2-1	TGCGCCAGCAGAACAGGGACTGTAGGCAATGAGCAGTTCTTC	CASRTGTVGNEQFF
TRBD1	TRBV19	.	TRBJ2-2	TGTGCCACCCGACAGGGGGCGAGGAACACCGGGGAGCTGTTTTTT	CATRQGARNTGELFF
TRBD2	TRBV20-1	.	TRBJ2-7	TGCAGTGCTAGGTCCCCGGGACTAGCCCCCTACGAGCAGTACTTC	CSARSPGLAPYEQYF
.	TRBV20-1	many	TRBJ1-2	TGCAGTGCTAGCGAAACAGTTACCTATGGCTACACCTTC	CSASETVTYGYTF
TRBD1	TRBV25-1	.	TRBJ2-1	TGTGCCAGCAGTGGGAGGACAGGTGTCACCTACAATGAGCAGTTCTTC	CASSGRTGVTYNEQFF
TRBD2	TRBV20-1	few	TRBJ2-5	TGCAGTGCGCGGGGGGGACAATTTCAAGAGACCCAGTACTTC	CSARGGQFQETQYF
.	TRBV4-1	few	TRBJ2-3	TGCGCCAGCAGCCAAGTTACAGCAGCTAGCACAGATACGCAGTATTTT	CASSQVTAASTDTQYF
TRBD1	TRBV10-3	many	TRBJ2-7	TGTGCCATCACCTCCGGGACAGGTTCCTACGAGCAGTACTTC	CAITSGTGSYEQYF
.	TRBV25-1	once	TRBJ1-3	TGTGCTAGAGATGTCCAGGGAGGCCTGGAAAGGGTCATATATTTT	CARDVQGGLERVIYF
.	TRBV7-8	.	TRBJ1-6	TGTGCCAGCAGCCTCAGGGGCCCCCCTAATTCACCCCTCCACTTT	CASSLRGPPNSPLHF
.	TRBV4-3	.	TRBJ2-7	TGCGCCAGCAGCCAAGTTTGGGGCGGGGACTCCTACGAGCAGTACTTC	CASSQVWGGDSYEQYF
TRBD2	TRBV6-1	few	TRBJ2-7	TGTGCCAGCAGTACTAGCGGGAGAATTGGCGAGCAGTACTTC	CASSTSGRIGEQYF
.	TRBV20-1	many	TRBJ1-5	TGCAGTGCTAGGAGGGGGGGGCAGGATAATCAGCCCCAGCATTTT	CSARRGGQDNQPQHF
.	TRBV19	.	TRBJ1-1	TGTGCCAGTAGTCGTTCGTCTGGGGCAGGGGATTCTGAAGCTTTCTTT	CASSRSSGAGDSEAFF
.	TRBV5-5	many	TRBJ2-3	TGTGCCAGCAGCTTGACAGATAGCACAGATACGCAGTATTTT	CASSLTDSTDTQYF
TRBD1	TRBV24-1	many	TRBJ2-7	TGTGCCACCAGTGATTTGGGACAGGGGCTCACCTACGAGCAGTACTTC	CATSDLGQGLTYEQYF
TRBD2	TRBV9	.	TRBJ2-7	TGTGCCAGCAGCGTAGGGACTAGCGGGGGGTATGAGCAGTACTTC	CASSVGTSGGYEQYF
TRBD2	TRBV14	.	TRBJ2-3	TGTGCCAGCAGCCAAGATATTCGGGGGGGGTCAGATACGCAGTATTTT	CASSQDIRGGSDTQYF
TRBD1	TRBV7-9	once	TRBJ2-2	TGTGCCAGCAGCGCCGGGACAGGGGTTACCGGGAAGCTGTTTTTT	CASSAGTGVTGKLFF
TRBD1	TRBV2	.	TRBJ2-5	TGTGCCAGCAGCGCGCCTTACGGGACAGAAACCCCAGAGGCCCAGTACTTC	CASSAPYGTETPEAQYF
TRBD1	TRBV25-1	many	TRBJ1-1	TGTGCCAGCAGTAGGGGACAGGGGTACCCTGAAGCTTTCTTT	CASSRGQGYPEAFF
.	TRBV7-2	many	TRBJ1-2	TGTGCCAGCAGCCTGAGTTATGGCTACACCTTC	CASSLSYGYTF
TRBD1	TRBV10-3	.	TRBJ2-7	TGTGCCATCAGTGACAGGGGGTCGTCCTACGAGCAGTACTTC	CAISDRGSSYEQYF
.	TRBV6-1	.	TRBJ1-1	TGTGCCGTCCAACGTCCGACCGGTGAAGCTTTCTTT	CAVQRPTGEAFF
.	TRBV5-1	few	TRBJ1-3	TGCGCCAGCAGTTCCGGGGGGAAGACCACCATATATTTT	CASSSGGKTTIYF
.	TRBV12-3/TRBV12-4	few	TRBJ2-5	TGTGCCAGCAGTCCCTATGCGAGTTCCGGGGGCGTGGAGGAGACCCAGTACTTC	CASSPYASSGGVEETQYF
.	TRBV19	.	TRBJ1-1	TGTGCCAGTCGACATCGGGATTCCACTGAAGCTTTCTTT	CASRHRDSTEAFF
.	TRBV5-1	.	TRBJ2-1	TGCGCCAGCAGCTTGATAGGGCGAAACAATGAGCAGTTCTTC	CASSLIGRNNEQFF
TRBD1	TRBV25-1	.	TRBJ1-2	TGTGCCAGCAGCACGGACAGGGGAACCTATGGCTACACCTTC	CASSTDRGTYGYTF
TRBD1	TRBV10-3	.	TRBJ2-7	TGTGCCATCAGTGGCGGGACAGGGACCTACGAGCAGTACTTC	CAISGGTGTYEQYF
.	TRBV19	many	TRBJ2-7	TGTGCCAGTAGTATAGATCCTACCTCCTACGAGCAGTACTTC	CASSIDPTSYEQYF
.	TRBV9	.	TRBJ1-3	TGTGCCAGCAGCGTAGGGGTCGGGGGCCCTGGAAACACCATATATTTT	CASSVGVGGPGNTIYF
.	TRBV19	many	TRBJ2-1	TGTGCCAGTAGAAACAGGGACAATGAGCAGTTCTTC	CASRNRDNEQFF
.	TRBV10-1	.	TRBJ1-1	TGCGCCAGCAGTAAATCAGGAATGAACACTGAAGCTTTCTTT	CASSKSGMNTEAFF
TRBD1	TRBV10-3	.	TRBJ1-1	TGTGCCAGCAGCGTAAAGGGGGCAGGGGCTGAAGCTTTCTTT	CASSVKGAGAEAFF
.	TRBV4-1	many	TRBJ1-2	TGCGCCAGCAGCCAAGCGGGCGGGGGATATGGCTACACCTTC	CASSQAGGGYGYTF
.	TRBV7-6	.	TRBJ2-5	TGTGCCAGCAGCTTCCGGACAGCCTTTGGAGAGACCCAGTACTTC	CASSFRTAFGETQYF
.	TRBV9	many	TRBJ1-2	TGTGCCAGCAGCGTAGATGATTCGGGCCCAAGGGGATACTATGGCTACACCTTC	CASSVDDSGPRGYYGYTF
.	TRBV7-2	few	TRBJ2-1	TGTGCCAGCAGCTTAGCGGCAGACTACAATGAGCAGTTCTTC	CASSLAADYNEQFF
.	TRBV11-2	many	TRBJ1-2	TGTGCCAGCAGCCCCGGCCCTTCTAACTATGGCTACACCTTC	CASSPGPSNYGYTF
TRBD1	TRBV6-4	many	TRBJ1-1	TGTGCCAGCAAAATGGACAGGGGTAGGACTGAAGCTTTCTTT	CASKMDRGRTEAFF